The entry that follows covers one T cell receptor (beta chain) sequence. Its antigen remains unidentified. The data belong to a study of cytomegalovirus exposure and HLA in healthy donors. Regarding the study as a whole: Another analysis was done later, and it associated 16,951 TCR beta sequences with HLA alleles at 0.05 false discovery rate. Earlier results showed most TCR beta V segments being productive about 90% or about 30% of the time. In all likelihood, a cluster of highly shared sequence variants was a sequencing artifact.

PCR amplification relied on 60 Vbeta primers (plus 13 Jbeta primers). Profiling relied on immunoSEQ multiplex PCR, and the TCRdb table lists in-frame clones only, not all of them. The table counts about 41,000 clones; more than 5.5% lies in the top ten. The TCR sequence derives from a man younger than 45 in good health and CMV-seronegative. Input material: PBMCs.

The CDR3 loop reads CASSRERASTEAFF. For the CDR3, the DNA is TGTGCCAGCAGCCGGGAAAGGGCGAGCACTGAAGCTTTCTTT. The chain links TRBV5-6 to TRBJ1-1, with D unclear. V lost 4 bases and J 4 bases, leaving 14 bases between the germline ends. CDR1 SGHDT and CDR2 YYEEEE come from the germline V gene. CDR3 length: 14 amino acids.